This T cell receptor beta chain was retrieved from a study of blood T cell repertoires in COVID-19. Study-level information: COVID-19 samples collected from the United States, Italy and Spain covered acute and convalescent phases. In each case, the material was cDNA or gDNA derived from T cells, B-cell-depleted T cells, or PBMCs.

Trimming removed 2 bases at V and 6 bases at J, with 13 bases between. Looked up from germline, CDR1 is SEHNR and CDR2 is FQNEAQ (reference sequence). The length of the CDR3 is 14 residues. In the original processing: It was from reference gene primer amplification that nucleated cell counts were estimated. Using immunoSEQ multiplex PCR, the repertoire was profiled, and TCRdb retains in-frame clones only, with some absent. The D gene and trimming were derived from the DNA, and the V and J assignments and clone size from that table. The data hold 160,000 or so clones, with roughly 82% observed a single time.

The chain joins TRBV7-9 to TRBJ1-2, with D perhaps TRBD1 (5 bases). The clonotype originates from a woman in her seventies with acute or convalescent COVID-19. Material for sequencing was peripheral blood. The CDR3: CASSLNRSPDGYTF. In nucleotides, the CDR3 is TGTGCCAGCAGCTTAAACAGGTCCCCAGATGGCTACACCTTC.